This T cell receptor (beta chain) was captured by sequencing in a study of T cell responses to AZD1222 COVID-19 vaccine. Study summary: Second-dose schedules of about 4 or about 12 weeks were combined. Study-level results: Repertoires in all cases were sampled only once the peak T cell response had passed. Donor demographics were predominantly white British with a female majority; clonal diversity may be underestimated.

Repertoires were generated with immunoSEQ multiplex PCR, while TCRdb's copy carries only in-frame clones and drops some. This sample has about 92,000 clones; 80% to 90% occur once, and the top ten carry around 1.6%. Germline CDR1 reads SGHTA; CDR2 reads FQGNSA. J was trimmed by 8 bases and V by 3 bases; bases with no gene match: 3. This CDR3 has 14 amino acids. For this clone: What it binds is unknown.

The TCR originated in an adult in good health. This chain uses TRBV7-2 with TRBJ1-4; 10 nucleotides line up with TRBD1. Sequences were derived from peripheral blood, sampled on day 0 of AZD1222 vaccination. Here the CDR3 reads CASSLTGGEEKLFF. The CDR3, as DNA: TGTGCCAGCAGCTTGACAGGGGGCGAAGAAAAACTGTTTTTT.